This T cell receptor beta chain was sequenced in a study of blood T cell repertoires in COVID-19. Whole-study context: PBMCs, B-cell-depleted T cells, or T cells were the source of the cDNA or gDNA that made up the material.

A Seattle source enrolled patients during active infection and followed them longitudinally. This clone was recorded once. In the study's own analysis: Nucleated cell counts were estimated from reference gene primer amplification. Profiling relied on immunoSEQ multiplex PCR, and the TCRdb table lists in-frame clones only, not all of them. D and trimming come from the DNA, and the V and J calls and clone size come from that table. In the table there are some 240,000 clones, approximately 85% of which are singletons. Between the trimmed V and J ends, which lost 3 bases and 4 bases, there was a span of 15 bases. The germline gives CDR1 SGHAT, CDR2 FQDESV (reference sequence). The CDR3 covers 15 residues.

This receptor was obtained from a woman in her 70s with COVID-19, enrolled during active disease. The chain combines TRBV11-1 with TRBJ1-2, with D hard to call. Specimen: peripheral blood. CDR3 sequence: CASSLGSRGSYGYTF. CDR3 bases: TGTGCCAGCAGCTTGGGTTCGCGGGGAAGCTATGGCTACACCTTC. Based on the CDR3 plus reference TRBV11-1 and TRBJ1-2, the full variable domain is EAEVAQSPRYKITEKSQAVAFWCDPISGHATLYWYRQILGQGPELLVQFQDESVVDDSQLPKDRFSAERLKGVDSTLKIQPAELGDSAMYLCASSLGSRGSYGYTFGSGTRLTVV.